The source of this T cell receptor beta chain is a study of cytomegalovirus exposure and HLA in healthy donors. Study-level information: A later analysis reported the same platform for the roughly 110 validation repertoires and the roughly 700 first-cohort repertoires.

As regards this clone: What it binds is unknown.

Study-wide points: Despite most TCR sequences being rare, some public TCRs occurred in many donors. According to a subsequent analysis, TCR clusters identified in the first cohort showed a tendency to co-occur across the approximately 120 validation repertoires.

Among the 100 to 150 subjects of the validation cohort, separate from the approximately 670-subject first cohort, were the donors. The CDR3 has 16 residues. Germline CDR1 is SEHNR and CDR2 is FQNEAQ (reference sequence). Generated by immunoSEQ multiplex PCR, the TCRdb table keeps only in-frame clones and is missing some. This table has a few hundred thousand clones, approximately 90% appearing once. The sequence was obtained from a woman younger than 35 in good health and CMV-seronegative. This chain joins TRBV7-9 and TRBJ2-2; TRBD2 aligns across 14 bases. Specimen: PBMCs. The CDR3 spells CAGSLGLAGGSGELFF. DNA for the CDR3: TGTGCGGGCAGCTTAGGACTAGCGGGAGGATCCGGGGAGCTGTTTTTT.